These 2 T cell receptor beta chains came from one sample sequenced in a study of patients and donors after allogeneic stem cell transplantation. TCRdb used MiXCR to reprocess the RT-PCR reads, holding one entry per CDR3 protein. Of approximately 170,000 distinct CDR3 sequences in the sample, roughly 22% were seen once. Sequenced input: blood, either unsorted or a sorted T cell fraction (not recorded which). The source is a human donor who was either an allogeneic HSCT recipient or a stem cell or donor lymphocyte infusion donor (not recorded which). It is not recorded whose cells these are; they may come from a transplant donor.

This clonotype has more than one count but fewer than ten. The chain recombines TRBV20-1 with TRBJ2-7, with 10 bases that match TRBD1. The CDR3 is 13 residues long. Germline V lookup: CDR1 DFQATT, CDR2 SNEGSKA (reference sequence). After removal of 5 bases from V and 5 bases from J, the junction contained 6 bases not matched to a gene. In DNA form, the CDR3 reads TGCAGTGCTCCTGGGACAGGGGTTGACGAGCAGTACTTC. Its protein product is CSAPGTGVDEQYF.

V and J are TRBV6-5 and TRBJ2-5; 9 bases match TRBD1. The CDR3 is made up of 14 amino acids. Germline-derived CDR1 and CDR2 are MNHEY and SVGAGI. V trimming: 8 bases; J trimming: 5 bases; junction bases outside the gene matches: 9. CDR3 sequence reads: CASHPGQGSETQYF. CDR3 bases: TGTGCCAGCCATCCGGGACAGGGAAGTGAGACCCAGTACTTC.